Presented here are 20 T cell receptor beta chains from one specimen sequenced in a study of cytomegalovirus exposure and HLA in healthy donors. PCR used 60 Vbeta primers and 13 Jbeta primers. This table comes from immunoSEQ multiplex PCR, and its TCRdb copy is limited to in-frame clones, with some not included. Of roughly 120,000 clones in the sample, 15% to 19% are singletons; the top ten hold under 2.5%. The sequencing sample was made of PBMCs. The receptors were sampled from a woman aged 18-29 years in good health and CMV-seronegative.

As to this clone: This CDR3 is also generated by other DNA sequences in the sample. The rearrangement uses TRBV6-5 and TRBJ1-1; D not resolved. There are 15 residues in the CDR3. Germline V gene sequence: CDR1 MNHEY, CDR2 SVGAGI. V lost 0 bases and J 3 bases, leaving 11 bases between the germline ends. The CDR3 sequence is CASSYSSWGDTEAFF. CDR3 nucleotide sequence: TGTGCCAGCAGTTACTCGAGTTGGGGAGACACTGAAGCTTTCTTT.

The J gene is TRBJ2-1, the V gene TRBV6-1; no reliable D call. Germline CDR1 MNHNS, CDR2 SASEGT. This CDR3 contains 15 residues. With 2 bases removed from V and 4 bases from J, the gap between germline ends came to 12 bases. The CDR3, as DNA: TGTGCCAGCAGTGAATCTGCGGTTGGGTACAATGAGCAGTTCTTC. Its protein is CASSESAVGYNEQFF.

Only a few counts were recorded for this clone. CDR3 nucleotides: TGCAGCGTTCTAAAACTTAGCGGGAGATACTACGAGCAGTACTTC. Residues: CSVLKLSGRYYEQYF. V gene TRBV29-1 combines with J gene TRBJ2-7, with 9 bases fitting TRBD2. This CDR3 spans 15 amino acids. V was clipped by 5 bases and J by 3 bases; unmatched bases: 11. Germline CDR1 is SQVTM and CDR2 is ANQGSEA.

This clone occurred a few times. An end of the junction differs from the germline gene, which may be a read error. This rearrangement joins TRBV4-3 to TRBJ1-4, with a weak D call TRBD1 (6 bases). Germline CDR1 is LGHNA and CDR2 is YSLEER. This CDR3 region has 16 residues. The chain's CDR3 is CASSQDRRGASERLFF. The CDR3 bases are TGCGCCAGCAGCCAAGATCGTCGGGGGGCTAGTGAAAGACTGTTTTTT.

This chain links TRBV29-1 with TRBJ1-1, with no clear D. The CDR3 spans 8 residues. Germline CDR1 reads SQVTM; CDR2 reads ANQGSEA. V was clipped by 6 bases and J by 11 bases, with 7 bases between them. CDR3 coding DNA: TGCAGCGTCCCGGGGGCTTTCTTT. It yields the protein CSVPGAFF.

The genes are TRBV13 and TRBJ2-7, with a tentative D call TRBD2 (6 bases). Trimming removed 5 bases from V and 1 base from J, with 15 bases in between. The CDR3 is made up of 15 amino acids. CDR1 and CDR2 (germline): PRHDT, FYEKMQ (reference sequence). CDR3 DNA: TGTGCCAGCAGCCTTGGAGGGGCGCCGTCCTACGAGCAGTACTTC. It specifies CASSLGGAPSYEQYF.

This chain uses TRBV19 with TRBJ1-4; D might be TRBD1 (6 bases). The germline gives CDR1 LNHDA, CDR2 SQIVND (reference sequence). Between the trimmed V and J ends, which lost 5 bases and 6 bases, there was a span of 10 bases. CDR3 length: 13 residues. CDR3 sequence: CASSAGQYEKLFF. CDR3 nucleotide sequence: TGTGCCAGTAGTGCCGGACAGTATGAAAAACTGTTTTTT.

The chain uses TRBV7-9 and TRBJ2-5; TRBD2 might be the D (6 bases). The germline V gene has CDR1 SEHNR and CDR2 FQNEAQ (reference sequence). V was clipped by 1 base and J by 2 bases, with 23 bases between them. CDR3 length: 19 residues. CDR3 sequence reads: CASSLGVWLEGLKQETQYF. The CDR3 DNA reads as TGTGCCAGCAGCTTAGGGGTTTGGCTGGAGGGGTTAAAACAAGAGACCCAGTACTTC.

The chain is built from TRBV6-6 and TRBJ1-1; D possibly corresponds to TRBD1 (6 bases). V was shortened by 6 bases and J by 4 bases, with 15 bases between the two germline ends. Looked up from germline, CDR1 is MNHNY and CDR2 is SVGAGI (reference sequence). The CDR3 spans 14 residues. The CDR3 here is CASRTPGEGTEAFF. CDR3 sequence (DNA): TGTGCCAGCAGAACTCCAGGGGAGGGCACTGAAGCTTTCTTT.

V and J are TRBV2 and TRBJ2-1; tentative D call: TRBD1 (5 bases). Germline assignment: CDR1 SNHLY and CDR2 FYNNEI. This CDR3 contains 16 residues. The germline V and J ends were trimmed by 3 bases and 10 bases, with 22 bases remaining between them. CDR3 protein: CASSDDWQGPSNEQFF. The CDR3 bases are TGTGCCAGCAGTGACGATTGGCAGGGCCCTTCTAACGAGCAGTTCTTC.

The sample holds a few counts of this clone. The rearrangement joins TRBV7-2 to TRBJ2-1; possible D gene TRBD2, 5 bases. This CDR3 spans 14 amino acids. V lost 5 bases and J lost 14, with 22 bases in between. CDR1 is SGHTA, CDR2 FQGNSA, per germline. CDR3 loop: CASSPPGPRAREFF. In DNA, the CDR3 is TGTGCCAGCAGCCCACCAGGCCCACGGGCGAGGGAGTTCTTC.

This clone has more than one count but fewer than ten. The J gene is TRBJ1-5, the V gene TRBV28; 7 bases fit TRBD1. This CDR3 contains 15 residues. V lost 3 bases and J lost 9; bases outside the gene matches: 11. The V gene's germline CDR1 is MDHEN and CDR2 SYDVKM. CDR3 DNA sequence: TGTGCCAGCAGTTTGAGGACAGGAGGAGTTGGGCCCCAGCATTTT. This codes for CASSLRTGGVGPQHF.

V usage is TRBV18 and J usage is TRBJ1-1, with D unresolved. The CDR3 consists of 13 residues. V lost 3 bases, J lost 1 base, and 6 bases lay in between. Germline CDR1 and CDR2: KGHSH and LQKENI. CDR3: CASSPKQNTEAFF. The CDR3 region has the DNA TGTGCCAGCTCACCGAAACAGAACACTGAAGCTTTCTTT.

The V and J genes are TRBV28 and TRBJ2-7; 10 positions agree with TRBD1. V dropped 8 bases and J dropped 1; count of bases not matched to a gene: 5. The CDR3 has 14 residues. CDR1 and CDR2 from the germline V gene are MDHEN and SYDVKM. CDR3 protein: CASLRQGASYEQYF. The CDR3 coding sequence is TGTGCCAGCCTTCGACAGGGGGCTTCCTACGAGCAGTACTTC.

The gene calls are TRBV19 and TRBJ1-6; perhaps TRBD1 as D (5 bases). The germline V gene encodes CDR1 LNHDA and CDR2 SQIVND (reference sequence). The CDR3 has 13 residues. The V gene lost 11 bases and the J gene lost 8 bases, with 16 bases spanning the gap. Here the CDR3 DNA reads TGTGCCTCTAGACCGGGAGGGGATTCACCCCTCCACTTT. Encoded protein: CASRPGGDSPLHF.

This clone showed up just a few times. DNA for the CDR3: TGTGCCAGCAGCCCCGGGAGAAAAGAGTCCCAGCATTTT. Translating gives CASSPGRKESQHF. The chain couples TRBV13 to TRBJ1-5; D is ambiguous. The CDR3 runs 13 residues. Trimming pared 5 bases from V and 11 bases from J, leaving 16 bases between. The germline V gene encodes CDR1 PRHDT and CDR2 FYEKMQ (reference sequence).

This chain joins TRBV5-6 and TRBJ1-2; no firm D call. The germline V and J ends were trimmed by 0 bases and 5 bases, with 8 bases remaining between them. The CDR3 spans 13 residues. The germline V gene has CDR1 SGHDT and CDR2 YYEEEE. CDR3 in amino acids: CASSLGRLYGYTF. CDR3 bases: TGTGCCAGCAGCTTGGGGCGGCTGTATGGCTACACCTTC.

The chain joins TRBV19 to TRBJ1-1; D remains ambiguous. CDR1 and CDR2 from the germline V gene are LNHDA and SQIVND (reference sequence). V shed 5 bases and J shed 1 base, with 14 bases lying between them. The CDR3 has 15 amino acids. CDR3 DNA sequence: TGTGCCAGTAGTCAACAGTTCGCCCAGAACACTGAAGCTTTCTTT. It codes for CASSQQFAQNTEAFF.

This clone appeared a few times. The rearrangement links TRBV6-1 to TRBJ2-3, with D hard to call. The V gene's germline CDR1 is MNHNS and CDR2 SASEGT. V lost 5 bases and J 2 bases, leaving 11 bases between the germline ends. The CDR3 runs to 14 residues. The CDR3 here is CASSPGWATDTQYF. CDR3 nucleotides: TGTGCCAGCAGTCCAGGATGGGCCACAGATACGCAGTATTTT.

V is TRBV7-2 and J is TRBJ2-1; 11 bases agree with TRBD2. Germline CDR1 reads SGHTA; CDR2 reads FQGNSA. V lost 5 bases to trimming and J lost 4 bases; unmatched junction nucleotides: 4. The CDR3 has 15 amino acids. CDR3 sequence (DNA): TGTGCCAGCAGCACCACTAGCGGGGGATACAATGAGCAGTTCTTC. It translates to CASSTTSGGYNEQFF. Full variable domain (missing parts from reference TRBV7-2 and TRBJ2-1): GAGVSQSPSNKVTEKGKDVELRCDPISGHTALYWYRQSLGQGLEFLIYFQGNSAPDKSGLPSDRFSAERTGGSVSTLTIQRTQQEDSAVYLCASSTTSGGYNEQFFGPGTRLTVL.